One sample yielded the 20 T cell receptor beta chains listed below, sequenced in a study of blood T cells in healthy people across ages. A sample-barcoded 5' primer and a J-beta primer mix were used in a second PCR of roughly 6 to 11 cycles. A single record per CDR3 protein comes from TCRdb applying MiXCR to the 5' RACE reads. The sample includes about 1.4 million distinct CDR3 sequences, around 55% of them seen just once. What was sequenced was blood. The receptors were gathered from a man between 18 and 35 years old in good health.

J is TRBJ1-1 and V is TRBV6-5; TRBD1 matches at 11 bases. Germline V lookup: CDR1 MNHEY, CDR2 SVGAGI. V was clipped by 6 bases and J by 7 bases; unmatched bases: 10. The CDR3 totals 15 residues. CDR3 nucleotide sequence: TGTGCCAGCAGGATACTCCGGGACAGGGGGGGTGAAGCTTTCTTT. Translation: CASRILRDRGGEAFF.

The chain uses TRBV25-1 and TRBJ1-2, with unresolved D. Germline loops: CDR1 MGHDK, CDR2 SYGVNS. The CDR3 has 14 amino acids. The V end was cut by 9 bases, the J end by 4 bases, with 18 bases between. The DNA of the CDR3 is TGTGCCAGTATGGGAAAGACGGCGATCTATGGCTACACCTTC. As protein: CASMGKTAIYGYTF.

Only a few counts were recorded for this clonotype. In DNA, the CDR3 is TGCAGTGGCAGGGCCTCCTACAATGAGCAGTTCTTC. Translating gives CSGRASYNEQFF. The chain has TRBV20-1 and TRBJ2-1; a weak D match, TRBD1 (5 bases). Between the trimmed V and J ends, which lost 7 bases and 0 bases, there was a span of 7 bases. Germline CDR1 is DFQATT and CDR2 is SNEGSKA (reference sequence). This CDR3 comprises 12 residues.

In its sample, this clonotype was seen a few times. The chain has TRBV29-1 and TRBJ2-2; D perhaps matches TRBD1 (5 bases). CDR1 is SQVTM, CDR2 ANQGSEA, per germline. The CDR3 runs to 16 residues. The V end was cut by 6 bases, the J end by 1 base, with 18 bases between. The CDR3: CSVLMTANWNTGELFF. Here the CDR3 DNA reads TGCAGCGTCCTGATGACAGCCAACTGGAACACCGGGGAGCTGTTTTTT.

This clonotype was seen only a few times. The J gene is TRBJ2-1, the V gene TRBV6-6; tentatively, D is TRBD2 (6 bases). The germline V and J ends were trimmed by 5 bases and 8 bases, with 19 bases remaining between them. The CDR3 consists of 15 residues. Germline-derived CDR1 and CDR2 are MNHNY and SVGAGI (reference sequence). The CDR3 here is CASSHTSPRRDEQFF. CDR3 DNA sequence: TGTGCCAGCAGTCACACTAGCCCCCGAAGGGATGAGCAGTTCTTC.

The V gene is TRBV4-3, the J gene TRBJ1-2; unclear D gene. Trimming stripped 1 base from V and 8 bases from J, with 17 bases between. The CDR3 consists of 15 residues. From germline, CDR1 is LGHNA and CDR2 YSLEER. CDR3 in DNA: TGCGCCAGCAGCCAAGGCCCCGGATGGCCAGCCGGCTACACCTTC. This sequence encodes CASSQGPGWPAGYTF.

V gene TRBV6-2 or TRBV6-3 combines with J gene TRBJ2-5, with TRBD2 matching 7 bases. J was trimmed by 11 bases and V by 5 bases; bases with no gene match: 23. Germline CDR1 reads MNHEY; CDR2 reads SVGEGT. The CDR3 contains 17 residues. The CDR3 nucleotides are TGTGCCAGCAGTCCTCAAGCGGGGAAACCGTCCCCCAATGAGCAGTACTTC. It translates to CASSPQAGKPSPNEQYF.

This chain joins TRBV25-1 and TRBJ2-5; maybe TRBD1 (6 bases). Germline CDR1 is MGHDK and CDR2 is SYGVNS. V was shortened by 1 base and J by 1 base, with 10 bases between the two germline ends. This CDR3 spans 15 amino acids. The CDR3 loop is CASSELSRGQETQYF. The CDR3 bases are TGTGCCAGCAGTGAATTGAGCAGGGGCCAAGAGACCCAGTACTTC.

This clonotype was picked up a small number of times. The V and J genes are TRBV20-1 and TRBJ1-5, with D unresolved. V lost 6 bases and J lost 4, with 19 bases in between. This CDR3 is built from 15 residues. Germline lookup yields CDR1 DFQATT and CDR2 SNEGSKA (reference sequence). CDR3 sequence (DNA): TGCAGTGCACCCCTGAGGCGGGAGCTAAATCAGCCCCAGCATTTT. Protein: CSAPLRRELNQPQHF.

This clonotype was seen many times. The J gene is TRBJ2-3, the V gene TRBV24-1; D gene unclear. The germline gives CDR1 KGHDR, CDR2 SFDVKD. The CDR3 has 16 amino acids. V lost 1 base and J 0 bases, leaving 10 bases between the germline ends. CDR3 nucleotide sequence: TGTGCCACCAGTGATTTCGGGCATTCTAGCACAGATACGCAGTATTTT. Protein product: CATSDFGHSSTDTQYF.

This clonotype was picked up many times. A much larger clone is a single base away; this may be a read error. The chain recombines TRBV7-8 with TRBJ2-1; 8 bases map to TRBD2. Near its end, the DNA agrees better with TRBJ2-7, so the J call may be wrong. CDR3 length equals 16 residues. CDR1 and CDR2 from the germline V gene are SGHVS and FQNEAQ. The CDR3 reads CASSLEAGGTYNEQYF. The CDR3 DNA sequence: TGTGCCAGCAGCTTAGAGGCGGGGGGAACCTACAATGAGCAGTACTTC.

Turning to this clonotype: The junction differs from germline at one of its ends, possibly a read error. CDR3 nucleotides: TGTGCCAGCAGTTACCGAGGACAGGGCGCATATGACTACACCTTC. As protein: CASSYRGQGAYDYTF. The genes are TRBV6-5 and TRBJ1-2; 8 bases map to TRBD1. This CDR3 spans 15 amino acids. Germline lookup yields CDR1 MNHEY and CDR2 SVGAGI.

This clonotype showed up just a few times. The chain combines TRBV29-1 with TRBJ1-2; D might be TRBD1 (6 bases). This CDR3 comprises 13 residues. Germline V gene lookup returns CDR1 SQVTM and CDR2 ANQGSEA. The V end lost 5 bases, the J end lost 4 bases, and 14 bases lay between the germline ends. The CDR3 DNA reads TGCAGCGTTAAAATACAGGGCCGCTATGGCTACACCTTC. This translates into CSVKIQGRYGYTF.

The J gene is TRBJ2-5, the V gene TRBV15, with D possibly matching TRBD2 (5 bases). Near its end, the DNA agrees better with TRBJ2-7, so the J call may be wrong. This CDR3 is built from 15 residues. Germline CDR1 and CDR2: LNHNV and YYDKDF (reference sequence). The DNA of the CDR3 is TGTGCCACCAGCAGGACCGCCGGGGTTCTCTACGAGCAGTACTTC. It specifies CATSRTAGVLYEQYF.

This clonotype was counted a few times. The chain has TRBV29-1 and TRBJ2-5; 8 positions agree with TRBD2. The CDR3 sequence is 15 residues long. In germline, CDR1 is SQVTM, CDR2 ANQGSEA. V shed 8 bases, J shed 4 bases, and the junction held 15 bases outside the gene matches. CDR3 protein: CSIKPNGGAGETQYF. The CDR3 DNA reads TGCAGCATTAAACCCAACGGGGGGGCGGGAGAGACCCAGTACTTC.

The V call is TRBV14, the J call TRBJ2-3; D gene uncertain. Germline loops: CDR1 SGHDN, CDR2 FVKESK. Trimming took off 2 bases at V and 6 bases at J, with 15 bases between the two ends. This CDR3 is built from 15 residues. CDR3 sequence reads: CASSQLPPRTDTQYF. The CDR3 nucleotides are TGTGCCAGCAGCCAACTACCTCCGCGGACCGATACGCAGTATTTT.

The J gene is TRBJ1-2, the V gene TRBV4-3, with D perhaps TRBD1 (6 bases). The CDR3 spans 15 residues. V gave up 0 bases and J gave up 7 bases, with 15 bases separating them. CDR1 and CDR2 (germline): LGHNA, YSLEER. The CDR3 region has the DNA TGCGCCAGCAGCCAAGACAGGGGTCTATTGTTTGGCTACACCTTC. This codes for CASSQDRGLLFGYTF.

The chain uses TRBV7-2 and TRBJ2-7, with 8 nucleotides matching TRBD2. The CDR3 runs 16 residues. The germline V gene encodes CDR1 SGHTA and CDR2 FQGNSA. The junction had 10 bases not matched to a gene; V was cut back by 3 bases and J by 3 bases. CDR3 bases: TGTGCCAGCAGCTTTATAGCGGGAAGCCCCCTCTACGAGCAGTACTTC. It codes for CASSFIAGSPLYEQYF.

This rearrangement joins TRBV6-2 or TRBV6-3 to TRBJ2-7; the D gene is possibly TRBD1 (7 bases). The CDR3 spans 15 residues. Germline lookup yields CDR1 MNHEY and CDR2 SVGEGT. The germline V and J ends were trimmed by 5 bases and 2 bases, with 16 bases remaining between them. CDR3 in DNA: TGTGCCAGCAGTCCCCTGACAGGGAGGACCTACGAGCAGTACTTC. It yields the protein CASSPLTGRTYEQYF.

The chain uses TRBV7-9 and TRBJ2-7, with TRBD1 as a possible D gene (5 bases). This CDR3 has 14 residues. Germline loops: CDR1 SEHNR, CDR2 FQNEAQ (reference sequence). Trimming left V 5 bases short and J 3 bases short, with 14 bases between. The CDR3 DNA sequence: TGTGCCAGCAGCGTATCAGGGTACGGCTACGAGCAGTACTTC. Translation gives CASSVSGYGYEQYF. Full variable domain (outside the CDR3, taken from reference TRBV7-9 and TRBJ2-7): DTGVSQNPRHKITKRGQNVTFRCDPISEHNRLYWYRQTLGQGPEFLTYFQNEAQLEKSRLLSDRFSAERPKGSFSTLEIQRTEQGDSAMYLCASSVSGYGYEQYFGPGTRLTVT.